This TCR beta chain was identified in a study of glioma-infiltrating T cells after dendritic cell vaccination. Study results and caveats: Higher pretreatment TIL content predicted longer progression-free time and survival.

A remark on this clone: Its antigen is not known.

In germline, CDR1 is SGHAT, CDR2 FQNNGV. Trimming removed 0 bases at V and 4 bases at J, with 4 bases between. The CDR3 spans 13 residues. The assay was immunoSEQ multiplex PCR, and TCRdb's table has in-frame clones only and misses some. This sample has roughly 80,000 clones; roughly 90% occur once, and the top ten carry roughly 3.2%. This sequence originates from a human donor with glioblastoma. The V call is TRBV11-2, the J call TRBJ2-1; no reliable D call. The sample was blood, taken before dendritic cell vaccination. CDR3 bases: TGTGCCAGCAGCTTAGACAGTTACAATGAGCAGTTCTTC. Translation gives CASSLDSYNEQFF.